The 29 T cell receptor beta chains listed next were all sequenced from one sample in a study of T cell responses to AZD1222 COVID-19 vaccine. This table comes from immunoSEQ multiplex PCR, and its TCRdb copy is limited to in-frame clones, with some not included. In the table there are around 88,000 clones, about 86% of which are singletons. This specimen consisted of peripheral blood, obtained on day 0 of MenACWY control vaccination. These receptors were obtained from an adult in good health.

CDR3 coding DNA: TGTGCCAGCAGTAGGGGGCGGGGGAAGGGACTTGGCTACACCTTC. Translation gives CASSRGRGKGLGYTF. V usage is TRBV6-5 and J usage is TRBJ1-2, with 7 bases aligning to TRBD1. Germline loops: CDR1 MNHEY, CDR2 SVGAGI. The CDR3 runs 15 residues. V was clipped by 5 bases and J by 7 bases; unmatched bases: 13.

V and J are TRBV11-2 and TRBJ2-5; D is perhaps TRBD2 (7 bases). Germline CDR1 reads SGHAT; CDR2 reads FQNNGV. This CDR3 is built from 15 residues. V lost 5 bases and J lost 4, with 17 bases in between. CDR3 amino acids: CASSLTVGGRETQYF. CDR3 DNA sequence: TGTGCCAGCAGCCTAACGGTGGGGGGGCGAGAGACCCAGTACTTC.

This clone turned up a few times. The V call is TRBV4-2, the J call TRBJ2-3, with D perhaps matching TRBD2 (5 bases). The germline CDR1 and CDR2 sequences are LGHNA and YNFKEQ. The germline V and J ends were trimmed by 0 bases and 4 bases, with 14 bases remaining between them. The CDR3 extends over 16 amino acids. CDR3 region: CASSQDLASAPDTQYF. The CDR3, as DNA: TGTGCCAGCAGCCAAGATTTAGCGAGTGCCCCAGATACGCAGTATTTT.

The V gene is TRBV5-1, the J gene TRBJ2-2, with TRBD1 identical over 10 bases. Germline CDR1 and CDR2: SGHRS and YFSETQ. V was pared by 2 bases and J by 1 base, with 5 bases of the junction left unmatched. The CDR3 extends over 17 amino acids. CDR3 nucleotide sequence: TGCGCCAGCAGCTTAGCAGGACAGGGGGGGAACACCGGGGAGCTGTTTTTT. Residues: CASSLAGQGGNTGELFF.

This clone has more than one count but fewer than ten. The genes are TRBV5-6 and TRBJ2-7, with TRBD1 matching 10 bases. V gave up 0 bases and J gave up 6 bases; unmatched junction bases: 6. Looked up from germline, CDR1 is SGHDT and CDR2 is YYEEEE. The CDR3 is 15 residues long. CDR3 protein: CASSLVRDRGIEQYF. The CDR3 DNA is TGTGCCAGCAGCTTGGTTCGGGACAGGGGTATCGAGCAGTACTTC.

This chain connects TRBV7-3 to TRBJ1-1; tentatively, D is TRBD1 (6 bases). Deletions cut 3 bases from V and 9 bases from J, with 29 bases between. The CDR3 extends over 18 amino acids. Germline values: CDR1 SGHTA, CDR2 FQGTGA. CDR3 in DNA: TGTGCCAGCAGCTTCGTCGCCGGGGGCCGCGATAGGCCCATCCAAGCTTTCTTT. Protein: CASSFVAGGRDRPIQAFF.

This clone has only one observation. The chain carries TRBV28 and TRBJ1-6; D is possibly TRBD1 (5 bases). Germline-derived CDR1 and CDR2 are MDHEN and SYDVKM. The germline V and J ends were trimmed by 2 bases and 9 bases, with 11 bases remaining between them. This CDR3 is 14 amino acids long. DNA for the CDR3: TGTGCCAGCAGTTTAACAGGCGTAACTTCACCCCTCCACTTT. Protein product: CASSLTGVTSPLHF.

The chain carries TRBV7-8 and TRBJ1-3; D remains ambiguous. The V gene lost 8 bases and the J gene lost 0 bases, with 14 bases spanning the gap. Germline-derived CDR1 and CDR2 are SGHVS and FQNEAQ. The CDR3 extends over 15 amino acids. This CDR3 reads CASSLGSASGNTIYF. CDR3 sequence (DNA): TGTGCCAGCTCCCTAGGTAGTGCCTCTGGAAACACCATATATTTT.

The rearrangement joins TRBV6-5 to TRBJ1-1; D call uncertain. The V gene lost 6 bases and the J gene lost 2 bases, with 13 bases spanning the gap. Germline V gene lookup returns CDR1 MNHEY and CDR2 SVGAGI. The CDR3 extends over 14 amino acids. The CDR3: CASSLRLVNTEAFF. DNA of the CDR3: TGTGCCAGCAGCCTCCGCCTGGTAAACACTGAAGCTTTCTTT.

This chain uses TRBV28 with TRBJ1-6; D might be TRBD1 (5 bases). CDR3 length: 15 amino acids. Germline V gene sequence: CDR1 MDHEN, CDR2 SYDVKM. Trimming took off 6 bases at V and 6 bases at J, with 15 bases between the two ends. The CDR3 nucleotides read TGTGCCAGCAGCCCCGCCCTGGGGGGTAATTCACCCCTCCACTTT. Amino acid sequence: CASSPALGGNSPLHF.

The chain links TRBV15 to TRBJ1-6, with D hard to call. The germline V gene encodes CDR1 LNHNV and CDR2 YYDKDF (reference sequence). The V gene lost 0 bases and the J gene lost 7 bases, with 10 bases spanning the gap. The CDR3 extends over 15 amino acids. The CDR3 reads CATSRDFTANSPLHF. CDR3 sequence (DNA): TGTGCCACCAGCAGAGATTTTACGGCCAATTCACCCCTCCACTTT.

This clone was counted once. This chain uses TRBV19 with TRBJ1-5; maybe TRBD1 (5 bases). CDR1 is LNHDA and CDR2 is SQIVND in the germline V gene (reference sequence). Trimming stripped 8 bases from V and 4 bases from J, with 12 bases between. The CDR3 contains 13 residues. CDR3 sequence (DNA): TGTGCCAGTGCCCCGGGGCCTAATCAGCCCCAGCATTTT. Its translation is CASAPGPNQPQHF.

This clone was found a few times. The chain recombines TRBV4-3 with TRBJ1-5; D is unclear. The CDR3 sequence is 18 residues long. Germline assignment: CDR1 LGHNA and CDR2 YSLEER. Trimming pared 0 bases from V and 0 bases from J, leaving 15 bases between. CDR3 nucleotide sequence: TGCGCCAGCAGCCAAGAAGCTCCGGGTCCCAATAGCAATCAGCCCCAGCATTTT. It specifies CASSQEAPGPNSNQPQHF.

CDR3 DNA sequence: TGTGCCAGCAGTGTAAGAGGCGGACAGGGGGACTATGGCTACACCTTC. Translation: CASSVRGGQGDYGYTF. V gene TRBV6-1 combines with J gene TRBJ1-2; 10 bases match TRBD1. This CDR3 has 16 amino acids. Germline values: CDR1 MNHNS, CDR2 SASEGT. V shed 4 bases, J shed 3 bases, and the junction held 8 bases outside the gene matches.

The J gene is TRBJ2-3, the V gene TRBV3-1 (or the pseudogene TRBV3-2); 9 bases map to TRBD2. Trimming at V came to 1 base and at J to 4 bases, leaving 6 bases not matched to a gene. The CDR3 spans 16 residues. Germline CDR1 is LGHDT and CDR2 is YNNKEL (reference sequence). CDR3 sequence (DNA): TGTGCCAGCAGCCAAGGCTTTAGCGGGGGCTCAGATACGCAGTATTTT. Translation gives CASSQGFSGGSDTQYF.

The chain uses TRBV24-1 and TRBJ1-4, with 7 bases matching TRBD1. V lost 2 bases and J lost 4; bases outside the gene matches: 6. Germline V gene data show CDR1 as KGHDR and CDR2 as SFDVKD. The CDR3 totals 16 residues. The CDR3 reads CATSDSTGAGNEKLFF. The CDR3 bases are TGTGCCACCAGTGATTCCACAGGGGCCGGTAATGAAAAACTGTTTTTT.

The CDR3 DNA follows: TGTGCCAGCAGGGGCCCTTCGGCTGCGGTCGAGCAGTACTTC. Its translation is CASRGPSAAVEQYF. The chain carries TRBV2 and TRBJ2-7; D is unclear. The CDR3 spans 14 residues. With 6 bases removed from V and 6 bases from J, the gap between germline ends came to 18 bases. Germline CDR1 is SNHLY and CDR2 is FYNNEI.

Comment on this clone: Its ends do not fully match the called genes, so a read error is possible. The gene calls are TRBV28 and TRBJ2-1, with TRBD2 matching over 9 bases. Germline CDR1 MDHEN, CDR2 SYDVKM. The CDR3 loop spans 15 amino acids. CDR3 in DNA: TGTGCCAGCAGTTTTCAGCGGGGGGCCTATAATGAGCAGTTCTTC. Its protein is CASSFQRGAYNEQFF.

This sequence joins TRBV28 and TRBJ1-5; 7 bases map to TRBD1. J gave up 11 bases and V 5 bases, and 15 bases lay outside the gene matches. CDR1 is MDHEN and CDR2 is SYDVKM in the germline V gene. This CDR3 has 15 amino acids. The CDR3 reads CASSETGQLLKAQHF. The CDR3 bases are TGTGCCAGCAGTGAGACGGGACAGCTCCTAAAAGCCCAGCATTTT.

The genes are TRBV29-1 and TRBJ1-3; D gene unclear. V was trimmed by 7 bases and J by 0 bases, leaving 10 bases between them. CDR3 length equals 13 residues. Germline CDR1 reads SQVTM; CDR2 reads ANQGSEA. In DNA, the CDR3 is TGCAGCGCTTTCATCGACTCTGGAAACACCATATATTTT. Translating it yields CSAFIDSGNTIYF. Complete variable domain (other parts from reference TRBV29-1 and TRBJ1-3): SAVISQKPSRDICQRGTSLTIQCQVDSQVTMMFWYRQQPGQSLTLIATANQGSEATYESGFVIDKFPISRPNLTFSTLTVSNMSPEDSSIYLCSAFIDSGNTIYFGEGSWLTVV.

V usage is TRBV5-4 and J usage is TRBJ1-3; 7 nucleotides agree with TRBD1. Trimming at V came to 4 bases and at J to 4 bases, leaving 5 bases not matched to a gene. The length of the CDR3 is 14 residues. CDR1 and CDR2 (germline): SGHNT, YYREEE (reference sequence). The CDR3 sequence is CASSPGTAGNTIYF. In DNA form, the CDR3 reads TGTGCCAGCAGCCCCGGGACAGCGGGAAACACCATATATTTT.

CDR3 sequence reads: CASSKGAGDFYEQYF. The CDR3 bases are TGTGCCAGCAGCAAAGGGGCAGGGGATTTCTACGAGCAGTACTTC. This rearrangement joins TRBV21-1 to TRBJ2-7; TRBD1, as called in the table, went unchecked against the DNA. TRBV21-1 is a pseudogene. CDR3 length: 15 residues.

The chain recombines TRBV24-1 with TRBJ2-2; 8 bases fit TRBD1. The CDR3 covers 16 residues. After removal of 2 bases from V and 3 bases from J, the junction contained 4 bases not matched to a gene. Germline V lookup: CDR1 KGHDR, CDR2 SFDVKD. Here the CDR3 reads CATSDSDRVDTGELFF. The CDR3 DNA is TGTGCCACCAGTGATTCGGACAGGGTCGACACCGGGGAGCTGTTTTTT.

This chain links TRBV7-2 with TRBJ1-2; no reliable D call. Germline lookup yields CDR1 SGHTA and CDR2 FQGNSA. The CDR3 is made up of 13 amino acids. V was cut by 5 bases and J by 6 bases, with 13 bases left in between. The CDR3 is CASSPTEHHGYTF. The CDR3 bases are TGTGCCAGCAGCCCCACGGAGCATCATGGCTACACCTTC.

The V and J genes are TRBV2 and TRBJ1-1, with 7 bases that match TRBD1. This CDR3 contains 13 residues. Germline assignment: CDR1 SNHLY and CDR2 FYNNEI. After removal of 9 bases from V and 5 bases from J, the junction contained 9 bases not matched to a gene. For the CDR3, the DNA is TGTGCCAGTAGAGAGGGGGCGGGGACTGAAGCTTTCTTT. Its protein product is CASREGAGTEAFF.

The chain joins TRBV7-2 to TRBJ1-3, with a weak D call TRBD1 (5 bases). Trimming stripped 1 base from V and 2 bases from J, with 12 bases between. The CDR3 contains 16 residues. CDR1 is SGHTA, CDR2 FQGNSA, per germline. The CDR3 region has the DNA TGTGCCAGCAGCTTAGTTCTAGTAGGGGCTGGAAACACCATATATTTT. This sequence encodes CASSLVLVGAGNTIYF.

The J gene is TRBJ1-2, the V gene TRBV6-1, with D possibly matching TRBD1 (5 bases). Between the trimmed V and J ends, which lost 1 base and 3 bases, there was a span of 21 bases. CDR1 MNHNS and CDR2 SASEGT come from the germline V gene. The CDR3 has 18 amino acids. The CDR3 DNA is TGTGCCAGCAGTGAAGGGGTCAGGGAGACCTATTGGGACTATGGCTACACCTTC. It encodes CASSEGVRETYWDYGYTF.

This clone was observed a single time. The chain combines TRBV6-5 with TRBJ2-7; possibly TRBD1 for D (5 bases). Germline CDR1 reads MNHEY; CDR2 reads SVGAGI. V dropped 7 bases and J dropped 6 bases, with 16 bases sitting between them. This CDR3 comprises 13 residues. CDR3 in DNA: TGTGCCAGCACGCTAACAGGCCTAAGCGAGCAGTACTTC. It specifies CASTLTGLSEQYF.

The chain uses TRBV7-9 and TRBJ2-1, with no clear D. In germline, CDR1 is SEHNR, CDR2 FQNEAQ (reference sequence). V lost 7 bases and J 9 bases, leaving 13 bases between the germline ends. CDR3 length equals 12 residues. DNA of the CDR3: TGTGCCAGCAACCTGCGAGGTCTTGAGCAGTTCTTC. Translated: CASNLRGLEQFF.